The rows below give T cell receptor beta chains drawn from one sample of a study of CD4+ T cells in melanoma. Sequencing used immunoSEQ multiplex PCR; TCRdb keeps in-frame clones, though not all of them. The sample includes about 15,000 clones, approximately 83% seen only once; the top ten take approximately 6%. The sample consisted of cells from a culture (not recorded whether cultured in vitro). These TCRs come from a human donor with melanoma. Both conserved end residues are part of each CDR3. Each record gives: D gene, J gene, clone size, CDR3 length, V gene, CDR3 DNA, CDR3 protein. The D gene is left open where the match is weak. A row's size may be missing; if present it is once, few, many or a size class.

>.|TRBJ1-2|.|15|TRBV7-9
TGTGCCAGCAACCCGAGTCTGCCGTCCAACTATGGCTACACCTTC
CASNPSLPSNYGYTF
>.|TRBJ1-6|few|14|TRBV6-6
TGTGCCAGCAGGAGTCGGACTCTTAATTCACCCCTCCACTTT
CASRSRTLNSPLHF
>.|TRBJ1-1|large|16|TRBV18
TGTGCCAGCTCTCCAGACAGGCTAACTGCGGGCACTGAAGCTTTCTTT
CASSPDRLTAGTEAFF
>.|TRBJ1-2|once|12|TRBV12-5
TGTGCTAGTGGTTTGGCCGGGGAGGGCTACACCTTC
CASGLAGEGYTF
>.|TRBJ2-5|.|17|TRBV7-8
TGTGCCAGCAGCTTAAGGGAGGGCTATCGGGGGGCGGAGACCCAGTACTTC
CASSLREGYRGAETQYF
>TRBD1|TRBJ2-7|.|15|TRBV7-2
TGTGCCAGCAGCTTAGTTGGGGACAGGGCAGACGAGCAGTACTTC
CASSLVGDRADEQYF
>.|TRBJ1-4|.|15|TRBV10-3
TGTGCCATCAGTGAGTTGGGGGCCGGTAATGAAAAACTGTTTTTT
CAISELGAGNEKLFF
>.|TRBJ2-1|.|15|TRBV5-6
TGTGCCAGCAGCCCCGGACGGGCGACCTACAATGAGCAGTTCTTC
CASSPGRATYNEQFF
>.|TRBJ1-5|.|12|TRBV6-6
TGTGCCAGCTCGGGACACAATCAGCCCCAGCATTTT
CASSGHNQPQHF
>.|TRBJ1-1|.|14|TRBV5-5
TGTGCCAGCAGCTTGTTGTCAGATAGGTCTGAAGCTTTCTTT
CASSLLSDRSEAFF
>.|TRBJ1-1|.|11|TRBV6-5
TGTGCCAGCAGTGGAAACACTGAAGCTTTCTTT
CASSGNTEAFF
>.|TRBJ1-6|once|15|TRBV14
TGTGCCAGCAGCCGTGGAGGGCGCTATAATTCACCCCTCCACTTT
CASSRGGRYNSPLHF
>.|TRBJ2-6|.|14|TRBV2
TGTGCCAGCAGGGACGGCTCTGGGGCCAACGTCCTGACTTTC
CASRDGSGANVLTF
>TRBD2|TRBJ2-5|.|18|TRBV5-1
TGCGCCAGCAGCTTAGGAATAGCGGGGGGGCTCGGGATGGAGACCCAGTACTTC
CASSLGIAGGLGMETQYF
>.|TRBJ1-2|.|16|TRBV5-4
TGTGCCAGCAGCTTGGAAGTTGGGGCCGCCAACTATGGCTACACCTTC
CASSLEVGAANYGYTF
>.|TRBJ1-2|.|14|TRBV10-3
TGTGCCACCAGAGGGCGGATGGGGGGTTATGGCTACACCTTC
CATRGRMGGYGYTF
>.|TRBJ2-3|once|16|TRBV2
TGTGCCAGCAGAGACGGACGGGGGATGACCACAGATACGCAGTATTTT
CASRDGRGMTTDTQYF
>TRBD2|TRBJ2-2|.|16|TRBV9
TGTGCCAGCAGCGTTGGACTAGCGGGGGGGATCGGGGAGCTGTTTTTT
CASSVGLAGGIGELFF
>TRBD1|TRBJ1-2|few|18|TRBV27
TGTGCCAGCAGTTTGAGTCGCGGGACAGGGGGCCGATTATATGGCTACACCTTC
CASSLSRGTGGRLYGYTF
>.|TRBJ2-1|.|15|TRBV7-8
TGTGCCAGCAGCGTCAGGGGTTACTCCTACAATGAGCAGTTCTTC
CASSVRGYSYNEQFF
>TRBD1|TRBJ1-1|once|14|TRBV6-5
TGTGCCATCGCCCGGATACAGGGGAACCTTGAAGCTTTCTTT
CAIARIQGNLEAFF
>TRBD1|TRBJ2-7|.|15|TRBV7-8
TGTGCCAGCAGCTTACACTCGGGACAGGGGAACGAGCAGTACTTC
CASSLHSGQGNEQYF
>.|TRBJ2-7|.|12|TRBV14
TGTGCCAGCAGCCACAACCCCCACGAGCAGTACTTC
CASSHNPHEQYF
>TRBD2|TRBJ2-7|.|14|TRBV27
TGTGCCAGCAGTAAACTAGCGGGGCGCCACGAGCAGTACTTC
CASSKLAGRHEQYF
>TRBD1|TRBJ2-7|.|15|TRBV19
TGTGCCAGTAGTATGCCCGGACAGGGCCCCTACGAGCAGTACTTC
CASSMPGQGPYEQYF
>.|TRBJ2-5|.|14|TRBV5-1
TGCGCCAGCAGCTTGGTAGGGCCCCAAGAGACCCAGTACTTC
CASSLVGPQETQYF
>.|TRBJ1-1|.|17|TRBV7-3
TGTGCCAGCAGCTCACAACCCATGGGGGGGGCTGACACTGAAGCTTTCTTT
CASSSQPMGGADTEAFF
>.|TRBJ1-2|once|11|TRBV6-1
TGTGCCAGCATGGAGAACTATGGCTACACCTTC
CASMENYGYTF
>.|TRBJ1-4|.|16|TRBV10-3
TGTGCCATCAGCCAGAATGGGCAGGGGACTAATGAAAAACTGTTTTTT
CAISQNGQGTNEKLFF
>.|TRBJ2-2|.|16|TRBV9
TGTGCCAGCAGCACGAGAGGGGGGAGGAACATCGGGGAGCTGTTTTTT
CASSTRGGRNIGELFF
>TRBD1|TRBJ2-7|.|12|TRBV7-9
TGTGCCCGCCACGGGACAGCCTACGAGCAGTACTTC
CARHGTAYEQYF